This passage covers 14 T cell receptor beta chains from one sample sequenced in a study of cytomegalovirus exposure and HLA in healthy donors. The PCR ran on 60 Vbeta and 13 Jbeta primers. TCRdb's copy holds only in-frame clones and misses some; the assay was immunoSEQ multiplex PCR. The table has some 130,000 clones, around 80% seen once. Sequenced sample: PBMCs. The receptors come from a female donor in good health and CMV-seropositive.

This clone showed up just once. This chain connects TRBV28 to TRBJ1-3; tentative D call: TRBD1 (6 bases). CDR3 length equals 15 residues. Germline V gene sequence: CDR1 MDHEN, CDR2 SYDVKM. The V gene lost 4 bases and the J gene lost 9 bases, with 19 bases spanning the gap. Here the CDR3 reads CASSSETGARSTIYF. The CDR3 DNA reads TGTGCCAGCAGTTCAGAGACAGGAGCACGAAGCACCATATATTTT.

The J gene is TRBJ2-7, the V gene TRBV7-2, with TRBD2 matching 7 bases. Per the germline V gene, CDR1 is SGHTA and CDR2 is FQGNSA. J lost 4 bases, V lost 1 base, and 10 bases had no gene match. This CDR3 is built from 16 residues. CDR3 amino acids: CASSLGGGSMGYEQYF. DNA of the CDR3: TGTGCCAGCAGCTTAGGGGGGGGTAGTATGGGATACGAGCAGTACTTC.

This clone has a single count. The chain combines TRBV28 with TRBJ1-1; D is possibly TRBD1 (6 bases). V was trimmed by 3 bases and J by 1 base, leaving 24 bases between them. The germline V gene encodes CDR1 MDHEN and CDR2 SYDVKM. The CDR3 has 19 residues. The CDR3 coding sequence is TGTGCCAGCAGTTTCCCATTGACAGGTAGGGATGAAAAGAACACTGAAGCTTTCTTT. Its protein is CASSFPLTGRDEKNTEAFF.

The chain has TRBV6-1 and TRBJ2-7, with 7 bases aligning to TRBD2. V shed 8 bases and J 2 bases; nucleotides not matched to a gene: 6. The CDR3 has 13 residues. Germline V gives CDR1 MNHNS, CDR2 SASEGT. In DNA form, the CDR3 reads TGTGCCAGCGTCGCGGGAGAAGCCTACGAGCAGTACTTC. Residues: CASVAGEAYEQYF.

The J gene is TRBJ2-7, the V gene TRBV15; the D gene is possibly TRBD2 (6 bases). CDR3 size: 16 residues. Per the germline V gene, CDR1 is LNHNV and CDR2 is YYDKDF (reference sequence). V was shortened by 0 bases and J by 3 bases, with 15 bases between the two germline ends. The CDR3 region has the DNA TGTGCCACCAGCAGAGATACGGCTAGCGAATACTACGAGCAGTACTTC. Translation: CATSRDTASEYYEQYF.

The chain uses TRBV23-1 and TRBJ2-5, with D maybe TRBD1 (6 bases). TRBV23-1 is an open reading frame whose function is uncertain. The CDR3 is 15 residues long. Deletions cut 7 bases from V and 1 base from J, with 16 bases between. The CDR3 DNA is TGCGCCAGCACCCTAAACGGGACACTCCAAGAGACCCAGTACTTC. It codes for CASTLNGTLQETQYF.

This chain joins TRBV6-1 and TRBJ2-5; 7 bases match TRBD1. CDR1 is MNHNS, CDR2 SASEGT, per germline. This CDR3 has 14 residues. The ends lost 6 bases at V and 5 bases at J; junction bases unmatched: 9. The CDR3 DNA reads as TGTGCCAGCAGAATAGGACAGGCGGGCGAGACCCAGTACTTC. Amino acids: CASRIGQAGETQYF.

This CDR3 is CASSQVENTGELFF. CDR3 DNA sequence: TGCGCCAGCAGCCAAGTAGAGAACACCGGGGAGCTGTTTTTT. This chain uses TRBV4-1 with TRBJ2-2; the D is unclear. The CDR3 sequence is 14 residues long. The V and J ends lost 1 base and 1 base respectively, with 4 bases between them. From germline, CDR1 is MGHRA and CDR2 YSYEKL.

The V call is TRBV6-4, the J call TRBJ2-5; 7 bases align to TRBD1. The germline CDR1 and CDR2 sequences are MRHNA and SNTAGT. The length of the CDR3 is 15 residues. J was trimmed by 0 bases and V by 2 bases; bases with no gene match: 3. The CDR3 nucleotides are TGTGCCAGCAGTGACACAGGGGAATACCAAGAGACCCAGTACTTC. It yields the protein CASSDTGEYQETQYF.

The CDR3: CASSPGHSNEKLFF. The CDR3 bases are TGTGCCAGTAGTCCGGGACACTCCAATGAAAAACTGTTTTTT. This sequence joins TRBV19 and TRBJ1-4; D perhaps matches TRBD1 (6 bases). The CDR3 loop spans 14 amino acids. From germline, CDR1 is LNHDA and CDR2 SQIVND (reference sequence). V lost 5 bases to trimming and J lost 5 bases, with 12 bases between them.

This rearrangement joins TRBV10-3 to TRBJ2-5, with D possibly TRBD2 on 6 matching bases. This CDR3 comprises 14 residues. The V end lost 6 bases, the J end lost 5 bases, and 16 bases lay between the germline ends. The germline V gene encodes CDR1 ENHRY and CDR2 SYGVKD. As DNA, the CDR3 is TGTGCCATCAGGATTGGCGGGGAAGGGGAGACCCAGTACTTC. Protein: CAIRIGGEGETQYF.

The chain uses TRBV28 and TRBJ2-6; maybe TRBD1 (5 bases). Trimming stripped 1 base from V and 4 bases from J, with 8 bases between. The CDR3 contains 15 residues. Germline V gives CDR1 MDHEN, CDR2 SYDVKM. The DNA for the CDR3 is TGTGCCAGCAGTTTATCAGGGAACGGGGCCAACGTCCTGACTTTC. It is translated as CASSLSGNGANVLTF.

The rearrangement joins TRBV7-2 to TRBJ2-5; a weak D match, TRBD2 (6 bases). The CDR3 has 17 residues. V was clipped by 1 base and J by 4 bases, with 19 bases between them. The germline CDR1 and CDR2 sequences are SGHTA and FQGNSA. The CDR3 loop is CASSLEGLALSLETQYF. DNA for the CDR3: TGTGCCAGCAGCTTAGAGGGGCTAGCGCTTTCCCTAGAGACCCAGTACTTC.

This rearrangement joins TRBV9 to TRBJ2-1; 9 nucleotides match TRBD1. Germline CDR1 and CDR2: SGDLS and YYNGEE. V lost 1 base and J lost 5; bases outside the gene matches: 4. The CDR3 totals 15 residues. The CDR3 reads CASSVSGTGHNEQFF. CDR3 DNA: TGTGCCAGCAGCGTATCGGGGACAGGGCACAATGAGCAGTTCTTC.